The clone carrying this T cell receptor beta chain was counted between two and nine times. Its specificity is unknown. The sample comes from a study of cytomegalovirus exposure and HLA in healthy donors. Study overall: Out of roughly 170 million T cells, an earlier analysis found around 120 million unique TCR beta sequences in total. The Caucasian-associated ancestry cluster held 65% to 90% of around 380 genotyped donors.

Both 60 Vbeta primers and 13 Jbeta primers went into the PCR. Profiled with immunoSEQ multiplex PCR; TCRdb holds only in-frame clones, not every one. The sample carries roughly 120,000 clones, roughly 72% recorded once. Study observations and caveats: Upon later analysis, HLA-associated TCR beta chains proved more clonally expanded than other, equally common chains. Analyses of presence and absence presupposed an approximately uniform sequencing depth across donors.

V shed 2 bases, J shed 4 bases, and the junction held 8 bases outside the gene matches. CDR3 size: 18 residues. Germline V gene sequence: CDR1 LNHDA, CDR2 SQIVND (reference sequence). This sequence was found in a woman in her thirties or forties in good health and CMV-seropositive. What was sequenced was PBMCs. The gene calls are TRBV19 and TRBJ2-6; 10 bases are a match to TRBD1. This CDR3 is CASSIRDRGRFGANVLTF. The DNA for the CDR3 is TGTGCCAGTAGTATAAGGGACAGGGGTCGATTCGGGGCCAACGTCCTGACTTTC. Full variable domain (rest looked up from reference TRBV19 and TRBJ2-6): DGGITQSPKYLFRKEGQNVTLSCEQNLNHDAMYWYRQDPGQGLRLIYYSQIVNDFQKGDIAEGYSVSREKKESFPLTVTSAQKNPTAFYLCASSIRDRGRFGANVLTFGAGSRLTVL.